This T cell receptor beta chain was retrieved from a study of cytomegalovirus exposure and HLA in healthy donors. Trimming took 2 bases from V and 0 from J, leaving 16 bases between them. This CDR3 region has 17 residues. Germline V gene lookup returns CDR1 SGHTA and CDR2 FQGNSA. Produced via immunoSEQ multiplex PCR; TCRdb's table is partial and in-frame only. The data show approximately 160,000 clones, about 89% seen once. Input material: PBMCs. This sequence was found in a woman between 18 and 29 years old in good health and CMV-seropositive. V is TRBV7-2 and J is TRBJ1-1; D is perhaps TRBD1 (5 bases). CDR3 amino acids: CASSLRTGQIMNTEAFF. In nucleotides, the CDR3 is TGTGCCAGCAGCTTACGCACAGGCCAGATTATGAACACTGAAGCTTTCTTT.